This T cell receptor (beta chain) was observed in a study of cytomegalovirus exposure and HLA in healthy donors. Findings and limits, study-wide: Subsequent analysis found a tendency for first-cohort TCR clusters to co-occur within the roughly 130 validation repertoires.

Points on this clone: Its antigen is not known.

Produced via immunoSEQ multiplex PCR; TCRdb's table is partial and in-frame only. The sample lists approximately 180,000 clones, more than 70% seen once, with about 1.6% in the top ten. Trimming cost V 5 bases and J 4 bases, with 11 bases left between them. Germline V gene sequence: CDR1 LNHDA, CDR2 SQIVND (reference sequence). This CDR3 spans 13 amino acids. This receptor was obtained from a woman between 18 and 29 years old in good health and CMV-seronegative. Material: PBMCs. This chain uses TRBV19 with TRBJ1-2; D is unclear. CDR3 sequence reads: CASSSAGAYGYTF. The CDR3 nucleotides are TGTGCCAGTAGTTCGGCAGGTGCCTATGGCTACACCTTC.